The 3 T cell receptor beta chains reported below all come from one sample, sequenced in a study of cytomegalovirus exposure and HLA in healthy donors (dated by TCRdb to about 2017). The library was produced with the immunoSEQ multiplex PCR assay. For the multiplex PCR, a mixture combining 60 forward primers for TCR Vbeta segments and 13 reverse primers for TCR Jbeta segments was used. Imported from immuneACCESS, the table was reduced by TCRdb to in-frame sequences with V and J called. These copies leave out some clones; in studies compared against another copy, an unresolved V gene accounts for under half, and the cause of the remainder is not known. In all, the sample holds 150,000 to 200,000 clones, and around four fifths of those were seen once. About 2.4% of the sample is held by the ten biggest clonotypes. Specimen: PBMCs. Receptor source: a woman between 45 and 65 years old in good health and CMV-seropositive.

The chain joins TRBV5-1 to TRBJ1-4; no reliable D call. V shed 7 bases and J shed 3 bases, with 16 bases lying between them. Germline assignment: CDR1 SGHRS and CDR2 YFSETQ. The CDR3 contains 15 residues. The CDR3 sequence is CASRDNTAANEKLFF. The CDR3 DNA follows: TGCGCCAGCCGAGATAATACCGCGGCTAATGAAAAACTGTTTTTT.

In DNA, the CDR3 is TGTGCCAGCAGTGCACTAGCGGGGGGTTTTAGTGAGCAGTTCTTC. The encoded protein is CASSALAGGFSEQFF. V gene TRBV6-1 combines with J gene TRBJ2-1, with 12 bases lining up with TRBD2. This CDR3 spans 15 amino acids. Germline V lookup: CDR1 MNHNS, CDR2 SASEGT. V lost 4 bases, J lost 9 bases, and 7 bases stayed unmatched.

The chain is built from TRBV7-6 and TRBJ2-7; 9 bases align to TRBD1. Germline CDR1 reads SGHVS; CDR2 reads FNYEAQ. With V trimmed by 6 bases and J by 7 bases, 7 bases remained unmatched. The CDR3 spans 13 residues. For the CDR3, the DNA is TGTGCCAGCAGGCCCGGGACAGGGTTAGAGCAGTACTTC. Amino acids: CASRPGTGLEQYF.